What follows are 26 T cell receptor beta chains derived from one specimen sequenced in a study of T cell changes during pregnancy in multiple sclerosis. Clones were read by immunoSEQ multiplex PCR, and TCRdb kept only the in-frame ones, dropping some. The data hold just under 45,000 clones, with roughly 89% observed a single time. Material: CD4+ T cells from peripheral blood mononuclear cells, obtained in the first trimester of pregnancy. The origin of the receptors is a female donor with multiple sclerosis, enrolled in a pregnancy study.

V usage is TRBV27 and J usage is TRBJ1-4; a possible D gene is TRBD1 (5 bases). Germline V gene sequence: CDR1 MNHEY, CDR2 SMNVEV (reference sequence). The CDR3 consists of 17 residues. The V end was cut by 2 bases, the J end by 3 bases, with 16 bases between. This CDR3 reads CASSLTGGRAANEKLFF. DNA of the CDR3: TGTGCCAGCAGTTTAACGGGGGGGAGGGCGGCTAATGAAAAACTGTTTTTT.

The gene calls are TRBV7-2 and TRBJ1-2, with 8 bases matching TRBD1. Germline CDR1 and CDR2: SGHTA and FQGNSA. The CDR3 is made up of 14 amino acids. The V gene end was trimmed by 2 bases and the J gene end by 8 bases; junction bases not matched to a gene: 7. CDR3 bases: TGTGCCAGCAGCTTACGGGACAGGTCGGAAGGCTACACCTTC. Encoded protein: CASSLRDRSEGYTF.

The chain is built from TRBV6-1 and TRBJ1-5, with no clear D. V lost 6 bases and J 11 bases, leaving 17 bases between the germline ends. This CDR3 has 13 amino acids. Germline CDR1 and CDR2: MNHNS and SASEGT. The CDR3 nucleotides read TGTGCCAGCAGCGGACTCTGGTCGATATCCCAGCATTTT. It translates to CASSGLWSISQHF.

The chain employs TRBV14 and TRBJ1-1; D is unclear. The germline V gene encodes CDR1 SGHDN and CDR2 FVKESK. V shed 2 bases and J shed 1 base, with 5 bases lying between them. This CDR3 has 13 amino acids. In nucleotides, the CDR3 is TGTGCCAGCAGCCAACTCAGGAACACTGAAGCTTTCTTT. Translation: CASSQLRNTEAFF.

J is TRBJ1-1 and V is TRBV5-1; D not certain. The V and J ends lost 0 bases and 1 base respectively, with 7 bases between them. Germline V gives CDR1 SGHRS, CDR2 YFSETQ. This CDR3 region has 14 residues. CDR3 sequence reads: CASSLVAGNTEAFF. The CDR3 nucleotides read TGCGCCAGCAGCTTGGTGGCTGGGAACACTGAAGCTTTCTTT. The full variable domain, with the rest looked up from reference TRBV5-1 and TRBJ1-1, is KAGVTQTPRYLIKTRGQQVTLSCSPISGHRSVSWYQQTPGQGLQFLFEYFSETQRNKGNFPGRFSGRQFSNSRSEMNVSTLELGDSALYLCASSLVAGNTEAFFGQGTRLTVV.

The rearrangement links TRBV5-1 to TRBJ2-5; 13 positions agree with TRBD2. V gave up 3 bases and J gave up 2 bases; unmatched junction bases: 1. This CDR3 spans 15 amino acids. CDR1 and CDR2 (germline): SGHRS, YFSETQ. Written as DNA, the CDR3 is TGCGCCAGCAGCTGGGGACTAGCGGGACAAGAGACCCAGTACTTC. Protein sequence: CASSWGLAGQETQYF.

Only one count was recorded for this clone. The rearrangement joins TRBV19 to TRBJ1-4; 12 nucleotides match TRBD1. The CDR3 contains 15 residues. CDR1 is LNHDA, CDR2 SQIVND, per germline (reference sequence). After removal of 6 bases from V and 10 bases from J, the junction contained 9 bases not matched to a gene. The CDR3 protein is CASSDNGTGGRKLFF. CDR3 DNA sequence: TGTGCCAGTAGCGACAACGGGACAGGGGGCAGAAAACTGTTTTTT. The full variable domain, its missing parts supplied by reference TRBV19 and TRBJ1-4, is DGGITQSPKYLFRKEGQNVTLSCEQNLNHDAMYWYRQDPGQGLRLIYYSQIVNDFQKGDIAEGYSVSREKKESFPLTVTSAQKNPTAFYLCASSDNGTGGRKLFFGSGTQLSVL.

The chain couples TRBV5-1 to TRBJ2-5; TRBD2 is a possible D gene (5 bases). The J call is uncertain, as TRBJ2-7 better fits the DNA end. The CDR3 has 16 amino acids. The germline V gene has CDR1 SGHRS and CDR2 YFSETQ. The CDR3 coding sequence is TGCGCCAGCAGCCAAGGAAGCCGGGGTCATAGTTACGAGCAGTACTTC. This codes for CASSQGSRGHSYEQYF.

The V and J genes are TRBV7-8 and TRBJ1-1; D perhaps matches TRBD1 (5 bases). V was trimmed by 6 bases and J by 0 bases, leaving 14 bases between them. Germline CDR1 is SGHVS and CDR2 is FQNEAQ. This CDR3 spans 15 amino acids. The CDR3 sequence: CASRLKRGMNTEAFF. The CDR3 DNA follows: TGTGCCAGCAGGTTGAAGCGGGGGATGAACACTGAAGCTTTCTTT. The full variable domain, its missing parts supplied by reference TRBV7-8 and TRBJ1-1, is GAGVSQSPRYKVAKRGQDVALRCDPISGHVSLFWYQQALGQGPEFLTYFQNEAQLDKSGLPSDRFFAERPEGSVSTLKIQRTQQEDSAVYLCASRLKRGMNTEAFFGQGTRLTVV.

The rearrangement joins TRBV28 to TRBJ1-1; 8 bases are shared with TRBD1. V was clipped by 5 bases and J by 3 bases; unmatched bases: 8. The CDR3 extends over 15 amino acids. Germline assignment: CDR1 MDHEN and CDR2 SYDVKM. The chain's CDR3 is CASSIQTGVYTEAFF. For the CDR3, the DNA is TGTGCCAGCAGTATCCAGACAGGGGTTTACACTGAAGCTTTCTTT.

The chain combines TRBV6-1 with TRBJ1-1; D possibly corresponds to TRBD1 (6 bases). The CDR3 loop spans 15 amino acids. Deletions cut 7 bases from V and 10 bases from J, with 25 bases between. The germline V gene encodes CDR1 MNHNS and CDR2 SASEGT. This CDR3 is CASTQHRDTGRGAFF. For the CDR3, the DNA is TGTGCCAGCACTCAGCACCGGGACACGGGGAGGGGAGCTTTCTTT.

The V gene is TRBV4-2, the J gene TRBJ1-1; D unclear. The V and J ends lost 4 bases and 1 base respectively, with 13 bases between them. Germline V gives CDR1 LGHNA, CDR2 YNFKEQ. The CDR3 runs to 15 residues. The CDR3 loop reads CASSLLDGKNTEAFF. The CDR3 DNA is TGTGCCAGCAGCCTTCTGGACGGGAAGAACACTGAAGCTTTCTTT.

J is TRBJ2-7 and V is TRBV10-1; D is possibly TRBD2 (7 bases). V dropped 8 bases and J dropped 5 bases, with 31 bases sitting between them. The CDR3 is 18 residues long. The V gene's germline CDR1 is WNHNN and CDR2 SYGVQD (reference sequence). The chain's CDR3 is CASPPAGVSNREGNEQYF. The CDR3 DNA follows: TGCGCCAGCCCCCCCGCAGGGGTCTCTAACAGGGAGGGGAACGAGCAGTACTTC.

Note on this clone: A read error may account for a junction end that differs from germline. The chain joins TRBV28 to TRBJ2-7; 10 bases fit TRBD2. Germline-derived CDR1 and CDR2 are MDHEN and SYDVKM. The CDR3 runs to 16 residues. CDR3 residues: CASSFPAGGSTYGQYF. DNA for the CDR3: TGTGCCAGCAGCTTCCCAGCGGGAGGGAGCACCTACGGGCAGTACTTC.

This chain joins TRBV30 and TRBJ2-3; D possibly corresponds to TRBD2 (6 bases). The CDR3 has 14 residues. V was cut by 0 bases and J by 6 bases, with 13 bases left in between. Looked up from germline, CDR1 is GTSNPN and CDR2 is SVGIG (reference sequence). The CDR3 bases are TGTGCCTGGAGTGTGGGGGGAGAAGCCGATACGCAGTATTTT. The encoded protein is CAWSVGGEADTQYF.

In this sample, this clone turned up once. V gene TRBV6-6 combines with J gene TRBJ1-2; 9 positions match TRBD1. The trim removed 6 bases at V and 4 bases at J, leaving 6 bases unmatched. This CDR3 is built from 14 residues. CDR1 is MNHNY and CDR2 is SVGAGI in the germline V gene (reference sequence). CDR3 DNA: TGTGCCAGCAGACGGACAGGGGCGATCTATGGCTACACCTTC. Amino acids: CASRRTGAIYGYTF.

The rearrangement uses TRBV4-2 and TRBJ2-3; 8 positions match TRBD1. Germline CDR1 and CDR2: LGHNA and YNFKEQ. V dropped 3 bases and J dropped 6; count of bases not matched to a gene: 14. This CDR3 has 17 amino acids. CDR3 loop: CASSQYQGASSMDTQYF. In nucleotides, the CDR3 is TGTGCCAGCAGCCAGTACCAGGGGGCGTCATCCATGGATACGCAGTATTTT.

This chain links TRBV6-5 with TRBJ1-4, with D perhaps TRBD1 (5 bases). Germline CDR1 and CDR2: MNHEY and SVGAGI. CDR3 length equals 16 residues. V lost 0 bases and J lost 5, with 13 bases in between. The chain's CDR3 is CASSYSQAQANEKLFF. Written as DNA, the CDR3 is TGTGCCAGCAGTTACTCACAGGCGCAAGCAAATGAAAAACTGTTTTTT.

The CDR3 coding sequence is TGTGCCACCAGCAGAGTTAACGAGGACTACGAGCAGTACTTC. Translation gives CATSRVNEDYEQYF. The rearrangement links TRBV15 to TRBJ2-7; D is undetermined. This CDR3 is built from 14 residues. Trimming stripped 1 base from V and 3 bases from J, with 10 bases between. Germline V gene lookup returns CDR1 LNHNV and CDR2 YYDKDF (reference sequence).

This clone has just one count. J is TRBJ2-1 and V is TRBV6-5; perhaps TRBD1 as D (6 bases). This CDR3 spans 16 amino acids. Looked up from germline, CDR1 is MNHEY and CDR2 is SVGAGI. Trimming took 4 bases from V and 6 from J, leaving 19 bases between them. CDR3 region: CASSSGTTLFGNEQFF. The CDR3 region has the DNA TGTGCCAGCAGTTCGGGGACAACCCTGTTCGGCAATGAGCAGTTCTTC.

The gene calls are TRBV19 and TRBJ1-1; D uncertain. The CDR3 is made up of 12 amino acids. V was shortened by 5 bases and J by 4 bases, with 8 bases between the two germline ends. Germline CDR1 LNHDA, CDR2 SQIVND (reference sequence). CDR3 amino acids: CASSSIATEAFF. The CDR3 DNA follows: TGTGCCAGTAGTTCAATAGCCACTGAAGCTTTCTTT.

V usage is TRBV6-1 and J usage is TRBJ2-3, with 10 bases aligning to TRBD2. Germline CDR1 MNHNS, CDR2 SASEGT. The CDR3 totals 14 residues. Trimming removed 7 bases from V and 6 bases from J; junction bases left unmatched: 7. CDR3 residues: CASKKGTSVDTQYF. The CDR3, as DNA: TGTGCCAGCAAAAAGGGGACTAGCGTTGATACGCAGTATTTT.

The chain links TRBV29-1 to TRBJ2-7; D gene unclear. Between the trimmed V and J ends, which lost 0 bases and 3 bases, there was a span of 3 bases. CDR1 and CDR2 (germline): SQVTM, ANQGSEA. The CDR3 has 11 amino acids. The CDR3 region has the DNA TGCAGCGTTGAAGATATCTACGAGCAGTACTTC. It is translated as CSVEDIYEQYF.

This rearrangement joins TRBV7-8 to TRBJ2-1, with D perhaps matching TRBD1 (5 bases). The V and J ends lost 2 bases and 5 bases respectively, with 16 bases between them. The CDR3 length is 16 residues. Per the germline V gene, CDR1 is SGHVS and CDR2 is FQNEAQ. The CDR3 here is CASSLKGAGINNEQFF. The CDR3 DNA reads TGTGCCAGCAGCTTAAAAGGGGCAGGAATTAACAATGAGCAGTTCTTC.

The sample holds a few counts of this clone. CDR3 sequence (DNA): TGTGCCATCAGTGAAAAGAGGTCACCCATGAACACTGAAGCTTTCTTT. This gives the protein CAISEKRSPMNTEAFF. This chain links TRBV10-3 with TRBJ1-1; D gene unclear. The CDR3 is made up of 16 amino acids. Trimming shortened V by 3 bases and J by 0 bases, and 14 bases separated the two germline ends. Germline V gene sequence: CDR1 ENHRY, CDR2 SYGVKD.

The chain combines TRBV18 with TRBJ2-7; TRBD1 is a possible D gene (5 bases). The CDR3 has 18 amino acids. Germline V lookup: CDR1 KGHSH, CDR2 LQKENI. Trimming shortened V by 1 base and J by 5 bases, and 24 bases separated the two germline ends. The DNA for the CDR3 is TGTGCCAGCTCACCACTCCCAAAGGGCGGCGCAGGGTCAAACGAGCAGTACTTC. Protein: CASSPLPKGGAGSNEQYF.